The 22 T cell receptor beta chains below were found in one sample sequenced in a study of T cell responses to AZD1222 COVID-19 vaccine (dated by TCRdb to 2020 to 2023). The library came from the immunoSEQ multiplex PCR assay. TCRdb took over this immuneACCESS table, retaining in-frame rearrangements with V and J assigned. Such tables are incomplete; in checked studies, under half of the missing clones stem from an unresolved V gene, and the remainder is unexplained. This sample gives about 110,000 clones in total; 89% of them show up just once. 6.6% of the sample comes from the top ten. In the paper's terms, the time point label means: baseline before first vaccination. This material consisted of peripheral blood, taken on day 0 of AZD1222 vaccination. The source is an adult in good health.

The rearrangement uses TRBV6-5 and TRBJ2-7; D remains unclear. Looked up from germline, CDR1 is MNHEY and CDR2 is SVGAGI. Trimming pared 2 bases from V and 0 bases from J, leaving 11 bases between. The CDR3 consists of 15 residues. CDR3 amino acids: CASSYSVLSSYEQYF. In DNA form, the CDR3 reads TGTGCCAGCAGTTACAGTGTCCTCAGCTCCTACGAGCAGTACTTC.

The rearrangement uses TRBV12-3 or TRBV12-4 and TRBJ1-1; D gene ambiguous. The ends were cut back, 6 bases at V and 4 bases at J, with 12 bases in the middle. There are 13 residues in the CDR3. The CDR3 loop is CASSPRGVTEAFF. CDR3 sequence (DNA): TGTGCCAGCAGCCCCCGGGGAGTCACTGAAGCTTTCTTT.

The chain joins TRBV6-5 to TRBJ2-3; 9 bases are shared with TRBD2. There are 14 residues in the CDR3. Germline CDR1 reads MNHEY; CDR2 reads SVGAGI. V dropped 6 bases and J dropped 6; count of bases not matched to a gene: 7. The CDR3 nucleotides are TGTGCCAGCAGAGGGGGACTAGCAGCGGATACGCAGTATTTT. Residues: CASRGGLAADTQYF.

The genes are TRBV27 and TRBJ2-1; the D gene is possibly TRBD2 (6 bases). The CDR3 totals 12 residues. CDR1 and CDR2 (germline): MNHEY, SMNVEV (reference sequence). Trimming pared 5 bases from V and 12 bases from J, leaving 14 bases between. CDR3 residues: CASSQISGAQFF. The CDR3 nucleotides read TGTGCCAGCAGTCAAATTAGCGGAGCGCAGTTCTTC.

The chain uses TRBV5-6 and TRBJ1-4; D uncertain. This CDR3 has 14 residues. Germline V gene sequence: CDR1 SGHDT, CDR2 YYEEEE. The V and J ends lost 4 bases and 1 base respectively, with 8 bases between them. In DNA, the CDR3 is TGTGCCAGCAGCCGCGGGCGAACTAATGAAAAACTGTTTTTT. It codes for CASSRGRTNEKLFF.

V gene TRBV14 combines with J gene TRBJ2-2, with TRBD1 matching over 9 bases. CDR3 size: 17 residues. Germline values: CDR1 SGHDN, CDR2 FVKESK. With V trimmed by 1 base and J by 9 bases, 12 bases remained unmatched. CDR3 sequence reads: CASSQGRDRVTERELFF. CDR3 coding DNA: TGTGCCAGCAGCCAAGGTCGGGACAGGGTAACGGAGAGGGAGCTGTTTTTT.

The rearrangement links TRBV24-1 to TRBJ2-3, with 8 bases that match TRBD1. The CDR3 runs to 14 residues. Germline lookup yields CDR1 KGHDR and CDR2 SFDVKD. The J segment lost 3 bases and the V segment lost 8 bases, leaving 6 bases of the junction unmatched. The CDR3: CATKDREGTDTQYF. CDR3 bases: TGTGCCACCAAGGACAGGGAAGGTACAGATACGCAGTATTTT.

The chain recombines TRBV7-3 with TRBJ2-2; unclear D gene. The germline V and J ends were trimmed by 5 bases and 5 bases, with 6 bases remaining between them. In germline, CDR1 is SGHTA, CDR2 FQGTGA. The CDR3 spans 12 residues. CDR3 protein: CASSPGTGELFF. DNA for the CDR3: TGTGCCAGCAGCCCTGGGACCGGGGAGCTGTTTTTT.

The genes are TRBV4-1 and TRBJ2-1; 13 bases line up with TRBD2. CDR1 MGHRA and CDR2 YSYEKL come from the germline V gene. Trimming took 1 base from V and 7 from J; bases not matched to a gene: 7. The CDR3 is made up of 17 amino acids. The DNA for the CDR3 is TGCGCCAGCAGCCAAGTTGCCCCGGGACTAGCGGGAAATGAGCAGTTCTTC. Translated, it gives CASSQVAPGLAGNEQFF.

The chain employs TRBV9 and TRBJ2-6; D is possibly TRBD2 (6 bases). The V and J ends lost 0 bases and 2 bases respectively, with 9 bases between them. The germline V gene encodes CDR1 SGDLS and CDR2 YYNGEE. This CDR3 contains 16 residues. CDR3 residues: CASSVEEGTGANVLTF. CDR3 DNA sequence: TGTGCCAGCAGCGTAGAGGAGGGGACTGGGGCCAACGTCCTGACTTTC.

In nucleotides, the CDR3 is TGTGCCAGCAGCTTATATGGCCGAGGACTAGCGGGAGTTACAAATGAGCAGTTCTTC. It specifies CASSLYGRGLAGVTNEQFF. The chain links TRBV7-2 to TRBJ2-1; the match to TRBD2 covers 13 bases. Losses at the gene ends were 2 bases for V and 7 bases for J; bases not matched to a gene: 14. The CDR3 sequence is 19 residues long. Germline V CDR1 and CDR2: SGHTA, FQGNSA.

The rearrangement joins TRBV5-1 to TRBJ2-1; possibly TRBD1 for D (6 bases). Germline-derived CDR1 and CDR2 are SGHRS and YFSETQ. Trimming took off 4 bases at V and 0 bases at J, with 8 bases between the two ends. The CDR3 is made up of 14 amino acids. The CDR3 DNA is TGCGCCAGCAGCGCAGGGGACTCCTACAATGAGCAGTTCTTC. Its translation: CASSAGDSYNEQFF.

The gene calls are TRBV6-2 or TRBV6-3 and TRBJ2-6; 11 bases align to TRBD1. This CDR3 has 20 residues. With V trimmed by 4 bases and J by 1 base, 12 bases remained unmatched. Germline lookup yields CDR1 MNHEY and CDR2 SVGEGT. CDR3 coding DNA: TGTGCCAGCAGTTCTACCTCGGGGACAGGGGGTGAATCTGGGGCCAACGTCCTGACTTTC. It is translated as CASSSTSGTGGESGANVLTF.

The chain employs TRBV7-9 and TRBJ2-2, with a possible D match to TRBD2 (6 bases). Trimming shortened V by 3 bases and J by 7 bases, and 12 bases separated the two germline ends. Germline CDR1 and CDR2: SEHNR and FQNEAQ (reference sequence). This CDR3 comprises 14 residues. CDR3 coding DNA: TGTGCCAGCAGCTTGAATTGGGGAGGCGGGGAGCTGTTTTTT. It is translated as CASSLNWGGGELFF.

The chain uses TRBV19 and TRBJ1-3; D gene uncertain. CDR1 is LNHDA and CDR2 is SQIVND in the germline V gene (reference sequence). The length of the CDR3 is 15 residues. Trimming removed 6 bases at V and 0 bases at J, with 12 bases between. The DNA for the CDR3 is TGTGCCAGTAGGGTCGGGTCAGGCTCTGGAAACACCATATATTTT. As protein: CASRVGSGSGNTIYF.

The V gene is TRBV3-1 (or the pseudogene TRBV3-2), the J gene TRBJ2-1; tentative D call: TRBD1 (6 bases). The V gene lost 3 bases and the J gene lost 4 bases, with 16 bases spanning the gap. This CDR3 comprises 16 residues. From germline, CDR1 is LGHDT and CDR2 YNNKEL (reference sequence). The DNA of the CDR3 is TGTGCCAGCAGCCAGTCCGGGACACAATATTACAATGAGCAGTTCTTC. It specifies CASSQSGTQYYNEQFF.

This rearrangement joins TRBV28 to TRBJ1-5; 10 bases line up with TRBD1. V shed 5 bases and J 4 bases; nucleotides not matched to a gene: 2. The CDR3 loop spans 14 amino acids. Germline CDR1 is MDHEN and CDR2 is SYDVKM. CDR3: CASSGGQGNQPQHF. Here the CDR3 DNA reads TGTGCCAGCAGTGGGGGACAGGGGAATCAGCCCCAGCATTTT.

The chain uses TRBV30 and TRBJ1-4; D possibly corresponds to TRBD1 (6 bases). V lost 6 bases and J lost 1, with 12 bases in between. CDR1 and CDR2 from the germline V gene are GTSNPN and SVGIG (reference sequence). The length of the CDR3 is 14 residues. The CDR3 spells CACTTGLTNEKLFF. The CDR3 DNA is TGTGCCTGCACTACAGGGCTAACTAATGAAAAACTGTTTTTT.

The V gene is TRBV3-1 (or the pseudogene TRBV3-2), the J gene TRBJ2-5; 7 bases are shared with TRBD1. V trimming: 7 bases; J trimming: 5 bases; junction bases outside the gene matches: 10. The CDR3 is made up of 14 amino acids. In germline, CDR1 is LGHDT, CDR2 YNNKEL (reference sequence). CDR3 nucleotides: TGTGCCAGCAACCCACAGGGGACGGGGGAGACCCAGTACTTC. Its protein is CASNPQGTGETQYF.

The chain carries TRBV6-6 and TRBJ1-5, with D unclear. Germline-derived CDR1 and CDR2 are MNHNY and SVGAGI (reference sequence). The CDR3 totals 11 residues. Trimming took off 2 bases at V and 7 bases at J, with 3 bases between the two ends. CDR3 nucleotides: TGTGCCAGCAGTTACGACCAGCCCCAGCATTTT. Protein sequence: CASSYDQPQHF.

The rearrangement joins TRBV7-6 to TRBJ2-6; 7 nucleotides agree with TRBD1. Germline assignment: CDR1 SGHVS and CDR2 FNYEAQ. This CDR3 has 17 residues. Germline trimming cut 5 bases from V and 1 base from J; bases unmatched to any gene: 8. The CDR3 loop is CASSTTQGLSGANVLTF. For the CDR3, the DNA is TGTGCCAGCAGCACCACACAGGGGCTTTCTGGGGCCAACGTCCTGACTTTC. The full variable domain, its missing parts supplied by reference TRBV7-6 and TRBJ2-6, is GAGVSQSPRYKVTKRGQDVALRCDPISGHVSLYWYRQALGQGPEFLTYFNYEAQQDKSGLPNDRFSAERPEGSISTLTIQRTEQRDSAMYRCASSTTQGLSGANVLTFGAGSRLTVL.

This chain joins TRBV5-6 and TRBJ2-5, with D possibly matching TRBD1 (5 bases). The CDR3 runs 14 residues. The germline V gene encodes CDR1 SGHDT and CDR2 YYEEEE. Trimming shortened V by 1 base and J by 4 bases, and 11 bases separated the two germline ends. The CDR3 region has the DNA TGTGCCAGCAGCTTGATCCAGGGTGGAGAGACCCAGTACTTC. It is translated as CASSLIQGGETQYF.